The 27 T cell receptor beta chains below come from one sample, sequenced in a study of beta chain features in type 1 diabetes. Findings and caveats of the study: Among all four CD4+ subsets, Type 1 diabetes patients had TCRB CDR3s that were moderately but significantly shorter.

All of the isolated RNA was reverse transcribed, so expressed TCRB transcripts were sequenced. The method was immunoSEQ multiplex PCR; TCRdb's version includes in-frame clones alone and lacks a portion of them. The profile shows roughly 150,000 clones, around 9.7% of them singletons. These receptors' targets are unknown. The material sequenced was central memory CD4+ T cells from blood. These receptors came from a woman aged 25 to 39 with type 1 diabetes.

This clone was seen more than once but under ten times. J is TRBJ2-5 and V is TRBV5-1; D is perhaps TRBD2 (6 bases). This CDR3 spans 13 amino acids. Per germline, CDR1 SGHRS and CDR2 YFSETQ. Trimming shortened V by 4 bases and J by 5 bases, and 12 bases separated the two germline ends. Written as DNA, the CDR3 is TGCGCCAGCAGCGGGGGGTCGGGTGAGACCCAGTACTTC. It encodes CASSGGSGETQYF.

V and J are TRBV9 and TRBJ2-1, with TRBD2 identical over 14 bases. Germline V gene sequence: CDR1 SGDLS, CDR2 YYNGEE. Losses at the gene ends were 1 base for V and 8 bases for J; bases not matched to a gene: 5. The CDR3 runs 16 residues. The CDR3 nucleotides read TGTGCCAGCAGCGTATCTGGGACTAGCGGGAGCGATGAGCAGTTCTTC. Translation: CASSVSGTSGSDEQFF.

The chain carries TRBV6-6 and TRBJ1-5; tentatively, D is TRBD1 (5 bases). The CDR3 runs to 13 residues. Deletions cut 4 bases from V and 6 bases from J, with 10 bases between. From germline, CDR1 is MNHNY and CDR2 SVGAGI (reference sequence). The CDR3 sequence: CASSSQGTQPQHF. The CDR3 DNA reads TGTGCCAGCAGTTCGCAGGGAACTCAGCCCCAGCATTTT.

This clone was detected only a few times. This chain connects TRBV28 to TRBJ1-1; no clear D gene. The CDR3 length is 11 residues. Germline lookup yields CDR1 MDHEN and CDR2 SYDVKM. Trimming pared 7 bases from V and 0 bases from J, leaving 3 bases between. This chain's CDR3 is CASNLNTEAFF. The CDR3 DNA sequence: TGTGCCAGCAACTTGAACACTGAAGCTTTCTTT.

This clone occurred a few times. The V call is TRBV18, the J call TRBJ1-2; D call uncertain. Germline V lookup: CDR1 KGHSH, CDR2 LQKENI. The CDR3 has 13 amino acids. The V gene lost 1 base and the J gene lost 9 bases, with 12 bases spanning the gap. CDR3 residues: CASSPRGGLSYTF. The CDR3 DNA sequence: TGTGCCAGCTCACCACGCGGAGGGTTAAGCTACACCTTC.

The gene calls are TRBV10-3 and TRBJ2-5, with a possible D match to TRBD1 (6 bases). CDR1 ENHRY and CDR2 SYGVKD come from the germline V gene. CDR3 length equals 14 residues. With 7 bases removed from V and 1 base from J, the gap between germline ends came to 13 bases. Here the CDR3 reads CAITPQGGQETQYF. The CDR3 coding sequence is TGTGCCATCACCCCCCAAGGGGGCCAAGAGACCCAGTACTTC.

This clone was counted between two and nine times. J is TRBJ2-2 and V is TRBV7-8; possible D gene TRBD2, 6 bases. V was cut by 4 bases and J by 6 bases, with 15 bases left in between. The CDR3 totals 15 residues. Germline assignment: CDR1 SGHVS and CDR2 FQNEAQ. The CDR3 coding sequence is TGTGCCAGCAGCTCCCTCGTCACGGGAGCCGGGGAGCTGTTTTTT. Translating it yields CASSSLVTGAGELFF.

The chain has TRBV11-2 and TRBJ2-7; the D gene is possibly TRBD1 (6 bases). The CDR3 spans 15 residues. Trimming pared 5 bases from V and 2 bases from J, leaving 16 bases between. CDR1 SGHAT and CDR2 FQNNGV come from the germline V gene. CDR3: CASSQQGYNTYEQYF. The CDR3 DNA is TGTGCCAGCAGCCAACAGGGATATAACACCTACGAGCAGTACTTC.

This rearrangement joins TRBV2 to TRBJ2-5; 13 bases map to TRBD2. This CDR3 contains 13 residues. Germline trimming cut 6 bases from V and 5 bases from J; bases unmatched to any gene: 0. Per germline, CDR1 SNHLY and CDR2 FYNNEI. The CDR3: CASRLAGGETQYF. CDR3 coding DNA: TGTGCCAGCAGACTAGCGGGAGGGGAGACCCAGTACTTC.

The chain combines TRBV6-6 with TRBJ2-6, with 9 bases that match TRBD1. The CDR3 is 16 residues long. V shed 8 bases and J 1 base; nucleotides not matched to a gene: 6. Germline V CDR1 and CDR2: MNHNY, SVGAGI (reference sequence). CDR3 protein: CASSRQGVSGANVLTF. The CDR3 DNA is TGTGCCAGCTCGAGACAGGGGGTTTCTGGGGCCAACGTCCTGACTTTC.

This clone was picked up many times. The CDR3 spells CASRPGTSSADTQYF. The CDR3 bases are TGTGCCAGCAGGCCCGGGACTAGTTCGGCAGATACGCAGTATTTT. J is TRBJ2-3 and V is TRBV7-6, with 8 bases identical to TRBD2. Germline CDR1 reads SGHVS; CDR2 reads FNYEAQ. The length of the CDR3 is 15 residues. V shed 6 bases, J shed 4 bases, and the junction held 9 bases outside the gene matches.

In DNA form, the CDR3 reads TGTGCCAGCAGCTCGACCCAGGGGGCGCGTAATACTGAAGCTTTCTTT. Amino acid sequence: CASSSTQGARNTEAFF. V is TRBV7-9 and J is TRBJ1-1; the match to TRBD1 covers 8 bases. The CDR3 is 16 residues long. J gave up 5 bases and V 4 bases, and 12 bases lay outside the gene matches. From germline, CDR1 is SEHNR and CDR2 FQNEAQ (reference sequence).

The rearrangement uses TRBV5-1 and TRBJ2-5; 10 nucleotides line up with TRBD2. With V trimmed by 4 bases and J by 9 bases, 15 bases remained unmatched. The CDR3 loop spans 16 amino acids. Germline V gene data show CDR1 as SGHRS and CDR2 as YFSETQ. The CDR3 sequence: CASSLGTSGAQDAQYF. DNA for the CDR3: TGCGCCAGCAGCCTCGGTACTAGCGGGGCGCAAGATGCCCAGTACTTC.

The rearrangement links TRBV19 to TRBJ1-2; possibly TRBD1 for D (6 bases). The CDR3 extends over 14 amino acids. The V gene's germline CDR1 is LNHDA and CDR2 SQIVND (reference sequence). Between the trimmed V and J ends, which lost 5 bases and 6 bases, there was a span of 16 bases. CDR3 sequence: CASSPGTLLNGYTF. The CDR3 DNA reads TGTGCCAGTAGTCCCGGGACACTACTCAATGGCTACACCTTC.

The chain is built from TRBV6-4 and TRBJ1-1; 8 bases agree with TRBD1. Germline CDR1 is MRHNA and CDR2 is SNTAGT. The ends lost 6 bases at V and 4 bases at J; junction bases unmatched: 7. The CDR3 consists of 14 residues. DNA of the CDR3: TGTGCCAGCAGACTAGACAGGGGCAGCACTGAAGCTTTCTTT. Its protein product is CASRLDRGSTEAFF.

The count of this clone is one. The chain employs TRBV4-2 and TRBJ2-2, with D possibly being TRBD1 (6 bases). CDR1 is LGHNA and CDR2 is YNFKEQ in the germline V gene. This CDR3 region has 17 residues. Between the trimmed V and J ends, which lost 1 base and 7 bases, there was a span of 19 bases. CDR3 sequence reads: CASSQGALLGAFGELFF. The CDR3 bases are TGTGCCAGCAGCCAAGGGGCACTATTGGGGGCCTTCGGGGAGCTGTTTTTT.

The chain recombines TRBV30 with TRBJ2-5; TRBD2 aligns across 9 bases. The assigned J gene may be wrong: the sequence end matches TRBJ2-7 better. Germline V CDR1 and CDR2: GTSNPN, SVGIG (reference sequence). This CDR3 region has 14 residues. CDR3 residues: CAWSRVAGDYEQYF. The CDR3 DNA is TGTGCCTGGAGTCGGGTAGCGGGGGATTACGAGCAGTACTTC.

This clone has more than one count but fewer than ten. This rearrangement joins TRBV30 to TRBJ1-2; D not certain. V was cut by 3 bases and J by 5 bases, with 13 bases left in between. The CDR3 consists of 13 residues. Germline CDR1 GTSNPN, CDR2 SVGIG (reference sequence). The CDR3 bases are TGTGCCTGGAGCTTAGGAGGACCTTATGGCTACACCTTC. Amino acid sequence: CAWSLGGPYGYTF.

This clone was observed a few times. The DNA of the CDR3 is TGTGCCAGCTCACCCCTAGCGGGAGGAGGCACAGATACGCAGTATTTT. Its translation is CASSPLAGGGTDTQYF. This sequence joins TRBV18 and TRBJ2-3, with 11 nucleotides matching TRBD2. Germline values: CDR1 KGHSH, CDR2 LQKENI. This CDR3 has 16 residues. V trimming: 3 bases; J trimming: 1 base; junction bases outside the gene matches: 3.

The chain has TRBV5-1 and TRBJ1-2, with D unclear. The CDR3 extends over 14 amino acids. Germline CDR1 SGHRS, CDR2 YFSETQ. V was clipped by 1 base and J by 0 bases, with 7 bases between them. CDR3 region: CASSLMSANYGYTF. The CDR3, as DNA: TGCGCCAGCAGCTTGATGTCAGCTAACTATGGCTACACCTTC. The whole variable domain, remainder taken from reference TRBV5-1 and TRBJ1-2, is KAGVTQTPRYLIKTRGQQVTLSCSPISGHRSVSWYQQTPGQGLQFLFEYFSETQRNKGNFPGRFSGRQFSNSRSEMNVSTLELGDSALYLCASSLMSANYGYTFGSGTRLTVV.

The CDR3 region has the DNA TGTGCCAGCAGCTTCGGACACCTCAACACTGAAGCTTTCTTT. It specifies CASSFGHLNTEAFF. The rearrangement uses TRBV7-3 and TRBJ1-1; perhaps TRBD1 as D (5 bases). V was shortened by 3 bases and J by 2 bases, with 10 bases between the two germline ends. The CDR3 spans 14 residues. CDR1 is SGHTA and CDR2 is FQGTGA in the germline V gene.

The V and J genes are TRBV7-2 and TRBJ2-3, with D perhaps TRBD2 (6 bases). Germline CDR1 reads SGHTA; CDR2 reads FQGNSA. There are 12 residues in the CDR3. Trimming removed 5 bases at V and 9 bases at J, with 12 bases between. CDR3 nucleotide sequence: TGTGCCAGCAGCCCTCTAGCGTTAACGCAGTATTTT. Its translation is CASSPLALTQYF.

V gene TRBV19 combines with J gene TRBJ1-1, with D possibly being TRBD1 (5 bases). V gave up 3 bases and J gave up 3 bases, with 11 bases separating them. The CDR3 totals 14 residues. Germline-derived CDR1 and CDR2 are LNHDA and SQIVND (reference sequence). The CDR3 DNA follows: TGTGCCAGTAGTATCCGTGGAGGGGACACTGAAGCTTTCTTT. It codes for CASSIRGGDTEAFF.

The V and J genes are TRBV29-1 and TRBJ2-1, with 7 bases identical to TRBD2. CDR3 length equals 14 residues. V was clipped by 3 bases and J by 8 bases; unmatched bases: 10. CDR1 is SQVTM and CDR2 is ANQGSEA in the germline V gene. The DNA for the CDR3 is TGCAGCGTTGATACGTCGGGAGGAATCGATGAGCAGTTCTTC. Protein product: CSVDTSGGIDEQFF.

This clone showed up just a few times. The V and J genes are TRBV27 and TRBJ2-1; 7 positions match TRBD1. The junction had 22 bases not matched to a gene; V was cut back by 6 bases and J by 8 bases. Germline CDR1 MNHEY, CDR2 SMNVEV (reference sequence). This CDR3 is built from 18 residues. In nucleotides, the CDR3 is TGTGCCAGCAGACGAGACAGGGATTACCCTGACAGTGGGGATGAGCAGTTCTTC. It translates to CASRRDRDYPDSGDEQFF.

This clone was counted only a few times. The J gene is TRBJ2-3, the V gene TRBV28; 9 nucleotides align to TRBD2. Trimming took 6 bases from V and 4 from J; bases not matched to a gene: 5. The CDR3 totals 14 residues. Germline assignment: CDR1 MDHEN and CDR2 SYDVKM. The DNA of the CDR3 is TGTGCCAGCAGAGAGCCTAGCGGGGCAGATACGCAGTATTTT. It encodes CASREPSGADTQYF.

This clone showed up just a few times. The chain combines TRBV6-6 with TRBJ2-3, with D perhaps TRBD2 (6 bases). CDR1 is MNHNY and CDR2 is SVGAGI in the germline V gene (reference sequence). Trimming removed 2 bases at V and 1 base at J, with 7 bases between. CDR3 length: 14 residues. DNA for the CDR3: TGTGCCAGCAGTTACGGGGAGGGCACAGATACGCAGTATTTT. Encoded protein: CASSYGEGTDTQYF.